What follows describes a single TCR beta chain. The CDR3 contains 17 residues. V shed 0 bases and J 1 base; nucleotides not matched to a gene: 1. Germline V lookup: CDR1 KGHSH, CDR2 LQKENI. This record belongs to a study of identical twins. Via MiXCR, TCRdb re-called the 5' RACE reads, giving one row per CDR3 protein. The data contain approximately 550,000 distinct CDR3 sequences, around 22% of them singletons. This same sample was also part of a study on yellow fever vaccine responses in identical twins.

The chain employs TRBV18 and TRBJ2-3; 13 bases are shared with TRBD2. The receptor was isolated from a woman aged 18 to 35 in good health. The source material was CD4+ T cells sorted from blood. CDR3 nucleotide sequence: TGTGCCAGCTCACCACCCGGACTAGCGGGAGGCACAGATACGCAGTATTTT. Protein: CASSPPGLAGGTDTQYF.